This T cell receptor beta chain was profiled in a study of T cells in Graves' hyperthyroidism and ophthalmopathy. Notes on the study in general: Among clonotypes expanded in thyroid above 0.001, most were also found in blood.

Amplification of TCR beta CDR3 regions was performed using RNA transcripts as template. HTBI primers were used for first-round RT-PCR of the TCR CDR3. TCRdb called the multiplex PCR reads again in MiXCR, with one record for every CDR3 protein. The sample carries 300,000 to 450,000 distinct CDR3 sequences, approximately 15% recorded once. The length of the CDR3 is 15 residues. Germline CDR1 SGHNT, CDR2 YYREEE (reference sequence). Disease duration under 2 months; hyperthyroidism patients were aged 18 to 65. Patients having uncontrolled infection, another autoimmune disease, pregnancy or lactation were not included. Used for diagnoses were clinical symptoms, serum thyroxine and TRAb, thyroid ultrasound and orbital computed tomography. Comments on this clonotype: The antigen is not known. The junction and the germline gene differ at one end; a read error may be behind it.

This chain connects TRBV5-4 to TRBJ2-1, with 8 positions matching TRBD2. This receptor was obtained from a woman in her twenties or thirties with Graves' hyperthyroidism. The sample consisted of blood. The CDR3 DNA reads as TGTGCCAGCAGCTTGGATAGCGGGGCTTACAATGTGCAGTTCTTC. Its protein product is CASSLDSGAYNVQFF.